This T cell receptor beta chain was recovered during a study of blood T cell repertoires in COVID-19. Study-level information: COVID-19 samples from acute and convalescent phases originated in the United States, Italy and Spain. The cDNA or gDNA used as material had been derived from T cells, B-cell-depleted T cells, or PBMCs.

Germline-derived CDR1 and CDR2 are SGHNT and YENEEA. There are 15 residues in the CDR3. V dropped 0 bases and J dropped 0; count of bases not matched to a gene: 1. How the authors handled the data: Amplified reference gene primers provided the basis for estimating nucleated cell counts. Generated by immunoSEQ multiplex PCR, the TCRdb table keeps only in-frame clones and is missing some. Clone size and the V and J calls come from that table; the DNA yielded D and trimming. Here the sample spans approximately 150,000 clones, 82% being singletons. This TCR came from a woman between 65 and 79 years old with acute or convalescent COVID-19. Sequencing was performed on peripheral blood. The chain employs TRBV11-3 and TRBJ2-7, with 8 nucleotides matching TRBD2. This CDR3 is CASSLEAGDSYEQYF. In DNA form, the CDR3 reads TGTGCCAGCAGCTTAGAAGCGGGGGACTCCTACGAGCAGTACTTC.